This T cell receptor (beta chain) is from a study of T cell repertoires in cytomegalovirus infection. Across the whole study: Public TCR beta signatures marked donors with CMV infection and the matching HLA. Regarding the study as a whole: Ex vivo responses were dominated by HLA-C-restricted CMV-specific TCR beta clonotypes. The cumulative frequency of public TCR beta families identified carriers of CMV plus the relevant HLA.

The J segment lost 4 bases and the V segment lost 7 bases, leaving 0 bases of the junction unmatched. Germline V lookup: CDR1 SQVTM, CDR2 ANQGSEA. The CDR3 is 11 residues long. TCRdb reprocessed the reads with MiXCR, giving one entry per CDR3 protein. The sample records some 300,000 distinct CDR3 sequences, about 9.1% being singletons. This clonotype appeared many times. Its target is not known. The specimen sequenced was PBMCs. This sequence originates from a human donor in good health (CMV status not recorded). Some clones in this sample may be carry-over from other donors' samples. The V gene is TRBV29-1, the J gene TRBJ1-1, with TRBD1 matching over 10 bases. CDR3 nucleotide sequence: TGCAGCGGACAGGGGGCCACTGAAGCTTTCTTT. Residues: CSGQGATEAFF.